Shown below are 2 T cell receptor beta chains from a single sample sequenced in a study of cytomegalovirus exposure and HLA in healthy donors. 13 Jbeta primers and 60 Vbeta primers were used for the PCR. Here immunoSEQ multiplex PCR was the method, and the copy in TCRdb shows in-frame clones only, minus some. The sample has about 170,000 clones, approximately 86% seen once. Material for sequencing was PBMCs. These receptors all come from a male donor in good health and CMV-seronegative.

This chain links TRBV6-4 with TRBJ1-4; D gene unclear. The germline V gene encodes CDR1 MRHNA and CDR2 SNTAGT. Trimming removed 2 bases from V and 0 bases from J, with 13 bases in between. The CDR3 spans 17 residues. The CDR3 sequence is CASSDLPFRATNEKLFF. The CDR3 coding sequence is TGTGCCAGCAGTGACCTCCCCTTTCGGGCAACTAATGAAAAACTGTTTTTT.

This clone was seen only a few times. The chain carries TRBV7-2 and TRBJ2-1; TRBD2 matches at 11 bases. CDR1 and CDR2 from the germline V gene are SGHTA and FQGNSA. This CDR3 is 16 amino acids long. J gave up 4 bases and V 4 bases, and 6 bases lay outside the gene matches. CDR3 sequence (DNA): TGTGCCAGCAGCTCAGATAGCGGGAGGGTATACAATGAGCAGTTCTTC. Its translation is CASSSDSGRVYNEQFF. Together with reference TRBV7-2 and TRBJ2-1, the CDR3 gives the full variable domain: GAGVSQSPSNKVTEKGKDVELRCDPISGHTALYWYRQSLGQGLEFLIYFQGNSAPDKSGLPSDRFSAERTGGSVSTLTIQRTQQEDSAVYLCASSSDSGRVYNEQFFGPGTRLTVL.